Listed below are T cell receptor beta chains from one sample, sequenced in a study of T cell repertoires in cytomegalovirus infection. TCRdb processed the reads anew with MiXCR; each CDR3 protein has one entry. The sample lists 350,000 to 400,000 distinct CDR3 sequences, approximately 35% occurring once. Which antigens these TCRs recognize remains unknown. The specimen was cultured PBMCs, collected from culture after CMV antigen stimulation. The receptors originated from a human donor in good health (CMV status not recorded). Some clones in this sample may be carry-over from other donors' samples. The CDR3 runs from the conserved cysteine through the conserved F or W. A D gene is named only where the DNA matches it firmly. Some rows have no size entry. The others give once, few or many, or a class for an expanded clone.

clone_size: NA; j_call: TRBJ2-1; d_call: NA; v_call: TRBV5-1; cdr3_aa: CASVGSKQGSEQFF; cdr3_nt: TGCGCCAGCGTTGGGAGCAAACAAGGATCTGAGCAGTTCTTC
clone_size: few; j_call: TRBJ2-3; d_call: TRBD2; v_call: TRBV27; cdr3_aa: CASSPIRLAGNTDTQYF; cdr3_nt: TGTGCCAGCAGTCCCATCCGGCTAGCGGGGAACACAGATACGCAGTATTTT
clone_size: NA; j_call: TRBJ1-2; d_call: TRBD1; v_call: TRBV11-2; cdr3_aa: CASSLPTGRYGYTF; cdr3_nt: TGTGCCAGCAGCTTACCGACAGGGCGTTATGGCTACACCTTC
clone_size: NA; j_call: TRBJ2-1; d_call: TRBD2; v_call: TRBV6-2/TRBV6-3; cdr3_aa: CATPDRGLLFYEQFF; cdr3_nt: TGTGCCACCCCAGACCGGGGACTATTATTTTATGAGCAGTTCTTC
clone_size: few; j_call: TRBJ2-7; d_call: NA; v_call: TRBV29-1; cdr3_aa: CSVVEGVYEQYF; cdr3_nt: TGCAGCGTTGTGGAGGGGGTCTACGAGCAGTACTTC
clone_size: NA; j_call: TRBJ2-3; d_call: NA; v_call: TRBV20-1; cdr3_aa: CSATPGVWSTDTQYF; cdr3_nt: TGCAGTGCTACACCAGGGGTTTGGAGCACAGATACGCAGTATTTT
clone_size: few; j_call: TRBJ1-3; d_call: TRBD1; v_call: TRBV19; cdr3_aa: CASSIRGVGSGNTIYF; cdr3_nt: TGTGCCAGTAGTATCAGGGGGGTCGGGTCTGGAAACACCATATATTTT
clone_size: NA; j_call: TRBJ2-5; d_call: TRBD1; v_call: TRBV7-2; cdr3_aa: CASSFGTGVETQYF; cdr3_nt: TGTGCCAGCAGCTTCGGGACAGGGGTGGAGACCCAGTACTTC
clone_size: few; j_call: TRBJ2-3; d_call: NA; v_call: TRBV10-3; cdr3_aa: CAISEDRYPDPDTQYF; cdr3_nt: TGTGCCATCAGTGAAGATAGGTACCCGGACCCAGATACGCAGTATTTT
clone_size: NA; j_call: TRBJ1-5; d_call: NA; v_call: TRBV9; cdr3_aa: CASSSGTRNQPQHF; cdr3_nt: TGTGCCAGCAGCTCGGGCACACGCAATCAGCCCCAGCATTTT
clone_size: few; j_call: TRBJ2-7; d_call: TRBD2; v_call: TRBV4-3; cdr3_aa: CASSQETSGYEQYF; cdr3_nt: TGCGCCAGCAGCCAAGAAACTAGCGGCTACGAGCAGTACTTC
clone_size: NA; j_call: TRBJ1-4; d_call: TRBD1; v_call: TRBV4-1; cdr3_aa: CASSPRDRASANEKLFF; cdr3_nt: TGCGCCAGCAGCCCCCGGGACAGGGCGTCAGCTAATGAAAAACTGTTTTTT
clone_size: few; j_call: TRBJ1-3; d_call: NA; v_call: TRBV19; cdr3_aa: CASSQNPAGNTIYF; cdr3_nt: TGTGCCAGTAGCCAGAATCCCGCTGGAAACACCATATATTTT
clone_size: NA; j_call: TRBJ1-1; d_call: NA; v_call: TRBV7-2; cdr3_aa: CASSLEGIEAFF; cdr3_nt: TGTGCCAGCAGCTTAGAGGGTATTGAAGCTTTCTTT
clone_size: NA; j_call: TRBJ2-5; d_call: NA; v_call: TRBV7-2; cdr3_aa: CASSAGSTSDLETQYF; cdr3_nt: TGTGCCAGCAGCGCAGGATCGACTAGTGACCTGGAGACCCAGTACTTC
clone_size: NA; j_call: TRBJ1-6; d_call: NA; v_call: TRBV28; cdr3_aa: CASSLRPPLHF; cdr3_nt: TGTGCCAGCAGTTTGAGGCCACCCCTCCACTTT
clone_size: NA; j_call: TRBJ2-5; d_call: TRBD2; v_call: TRBV7-2; cdr3_aa: CASSLVWGGQETQYF; cdr3_nt: TGTGCCAGCAGCTTAGTTTGGGGGGGCCAAGAGACCCAGTACTTC
clone_size: NA; j_call: TRBJ2-3; d_call: TRBD2; v_call: TRBV6-5; cdr3_aa: CATQIAGGGQYF; cdr3_nt: TGTGCCACGCAGATAGCGGGAGGGGGGCAGTATTTT
clone_size: many; j_call: TRBJ2-7; d_call: NA; v_call: TRBV7-3; cdr3_aa: CASSFGQSYEQYF; cdr3_nt: TGTGCCAGCAGCTTTGGACAGTCCTACGAGCAGTACTTC
clone_size: NA; j_call: TRBJ1-3; d_call: NA; v_call: TRBV10-3; cdr3_aa: CAISESGGSGNTIYF; cdr3_nt: TGTGCCATCAGTGAGTCCGGGGGCTCTGGAAACACCATATATTTT
clone_size: NA; j_call: TRBJ2-5; d_call: NA; v_call: TRBV7-2; cdr3_aa: CASSDSGRFQETQYF; cdr3_nt: TGTGCCAGCAGCGACAGCGGACGATTCCAAGAGACCCAGTACTTC
clone_size: NA; j_call: TRBJ2-1; d_call: NA; v_call: TRBV5-1; cdr3_aa: CASSLGDSFSYNEQFF; cdr3_nt: TGCGCCAGCAGCTTGGGCGATTCCTTCTCCTACAATGAGCAGTTCTTC
clone_size: NA; j_call: TRBJ1-5; d_call: TRBD1; v_call: TRBV6-2/TRBV6-3; cdr3_aa: CASSSTGKLSF; cdr3_nt: TGTGCCAGCAGTTCGACAGGGAAGCTTAGTTTT
clone_size: NA; j_call: TRBJ1-2; d_call: NA; v_call: TRBV6-1; cdr3_aa: CASNPEYSNYGYTF; cdr3_nt: TGTGCCAGCAACCCAGAGTACTCTAACTATGGCTACACCTTC
clone_size: few; j_call: TRBJ1-2; d_call: NA; v_call: TRBV7-2; cdr3_aa: CASSLGIQGGTYGYTF; cdr3_nt: TGTGCCAGCAGCTTAGGGATACAGGGAGGAACCTATGGCTACACCTTC
clone_size: few; j_call: TRBJ2-1; d_call: TRBD2; v_call: TRBV12-5; cdr3_aa: CASGLGPLAGAYNEQFF; cdr3_nt: TGTGCTAGTGGCTTAGGACCCCTAGCGGGTGCCTACAATGAGCAGTTCTTC
clone_size: NA; j_call: TRBJ2-7; d_call: TRBD2; v_call: TRBV7-9; cdr3_aa: CANSSPPRTSGIMAYEQYF; cdr3_nt: TGTGCCAACAGCTCACCCCCGCGGACTAGCGGGATAATGGCCTACGAGCAGTACTTC
clone_size: many; j_call: TRBJ2-1; d_call: TRBD2; v_call: TRBV7-6; cdr3_aa: CASRPILAGESNEQFF; cdr3_nt: TGTGCCAGCAGACCAATCCTAGCGGGAGAATCGAATGAGCAGTTCTTC
clone_size: many; j_call: TRBJ1-1; d_call: NA; v_call: TRBV12-3/TRBV12-4; cdr3_aa: CASSFLSTEAFF; cdr3_nt: TGTGCCAGCAGTTTTTTGTCGACTGAAGCTTTCTTT
clone_size: NA; j_call: TRBJ2-3; d_call: NA; v_call: TRBV25-1; cdr3_aa: CASSRKRDTQYF; cdr3_nt: TGTGCCAGCAGCCGCAAACGAGATACGCAGTATTTT